Presented here are 15 T cell receptor beta chains from one specimen sequenced in a study of response to subunit inactivated influenza vaccine. MiXCR, run by TCRdb on the RT-PCR reads, gives a single entry per CDR3 protein. This table has some 160,000 distinct CDR3 sequences, roughly 11% appearing once. The sequenced sample was non-naive T cells sorted from PBMCs, obtained 45 days after vaccination. Every receptor here comes from a man between 50 and 59 years old who received an inactivated influenza vaccine.

The chain joins TRBV20-1 to TRBJ2-4; 8 nucleotides align to TRBD1. Germline CDR1 is DFQATT and CDR2 is SNEGSKA (reference sequence). The V gene end was trimmed by 3 bases and the J gene end by 9 bases; junction bases not matched to a gene: 10. CDR3 size: 14 residues. CDR3 amino acids: CSASSGQAGGIQYF. In DNA, the CDR3 is TGCAGTGCTAGTTCGGGACAGGCGGGTGGCATTCAGTACTTC.

This clonotype was recorded at least ten times. The genes are TRBV4-2 and TRBJ2-7; possibly TRBD2 for D (7 bases). Germline loops: CDR1 LGHNA, CDR2 YNFKEQ. V lost 4 bases and J lost 0, with 16 bases in between. The CDR3 extends over 16 amino acids. CDR3: CASSREGQGTSYEQYF. The CDR3 DNA reads as TGTGCCAGCAGCCGGGAGGGGCAGGGGACCTCCTACGAGCAGTACTTC.

V gene TRBV7-3 combines with J gene TRBJ2-3, with TRBD2 matching 9 bases. The length of the CDR3 is 16 residues. Looked up from germline, CDR1 is SGHTA and CDR2 is FQGTGA. Trimming took 1 base from V and 4 from J; bases not matched to a gene: 6. The CDR3 is CASSLIGTSPPDTQYF. CDR3 bases: TGTGCCAGCAGCTTAATCGGGACTAGCCCACCAGATACGCAGTATTTT.

This chain connects TRBV20-1 to TRBJ2-2; 7 nucleotides match TRBD1. Germline assignment: CDR1 DFQATT and CDR2 SNEGSKA (reference sequence). This CDR3 has 14 amino acids. J was trimmed by 2 bases and V by 6 bases; bases with no gene match: 6. CDR3: CSATGTDNTGELFF. CDR3 DNA sequence: TGCAGTGCAACCGGGACAGATAACACCGGGGAGCTGTTTTTT.

The J gene is TRBJ1-1, the V gene TRBV9; TRBD1 is a possible D gene (6 bases). Trimming took 0 bases from V and 5 from J, leaving 17 bases between them. This CDR3 has 16 residues. CDR1 is SGDLS, CDR2 YYNGEE, per germline. This chain's CDR3 is CASSVEAGAPRTEAFF. Here the CDR3 DNA reads TGTGCCAGCAGCGTAGAGGCGGGGGCCCCGAGGACTGAAGCTTTCTTT.

Points on this clonotype: The junction departs from germline at one end; a sequencing error may be responsible. The chain is built from TRBV7-2 and TRBJ2-7, with TRBD1 matching 7 bases. Germline assignment: CDR1 SGHTA and CDR2 FQGNSA. The CDR3 extends over 13 amino acids. The CDR3 sequence: CASTQGSSHEQYF. CDR3 DNA: TGTGCCAGCACACAGGGGTCCTCCCACGAGCAGTACTTC.

This clonotype has a count of ten or more. V usage is TRBV11-1 and J usage is TRBJ2-2; no reliable D call. The CDR3 is 18 amino acids. V lost 2 bases and J 1 base, leaving 17 bases between the germline ends. The germline gives CDR1 SGHAT, CDR2 FQDESV (reference sequence). CDR3 nucleotide sequence: TGTGCCAGCAGCTTATTCTTGATCTGGGGAAGGAACACCGGGGAGCTGTTTTTT. Its translation: CASSLFLIWGRNTGELFF.

The rearrangement joins TRBV7-9 to TRBJ2-4, with D perhaps matching TRBD1 (5 bases). The germline CDR1 and CDR2 sequences are SEHNR and FQNEAQ (reference sequence). This CDR3 has 17 residues. Trimming took off 1 base at V and 0 bases at J, with 13 bases between the two ends. CDR3 protein: CASSLGWQGKAKNIQYF. The CDR3 coding sequence is TGTGCCAGCAGCTTAGGATGGCAGGGAAAAGCCAAAAACATTCAGTACTTC.

This clonotype was counted at least ten times. The rearrangement joins TRBV29-1 to TRBJ1-1; 9 bases agree with TRBD1. The V and J ends lost 7 bases and 1 base, in that order; junction bases with no gene match: 4. Per germline, CDR1 SQVTM and CDR2 ANQGSEA. This CDR3 has 13 amino acids. Here the CDR3 DNA reads TGCAGCGCTCGGACAGGGGCGAACACTGAAGCTTTCTTT. This codes for CSARTGANTEAFF.

The genes are TRBV10-3 and TRBJ1-1; 7 bases align to TRBD1. This CDR3 has 13 residues. CDR1 is ENHRY and CDR2 is SYGVKD in the germline V gene. V lost 4 bases and J lost 2; bases outside the gene matches: 1. The CDR3 region has the DNA TGTGCCATCAGTGGGGACAGAAACACTGAAGCTTTCTTT. It translates to CAISGDRNTEAFF.

This clonotype has only a few counts. J is TRBJ1-5 and V is TRBV20-1; D gene ambiguous. The CDR3 totals 15 residues. Germline-derived CDR1 and CDR2 are DFQATT and SNEGSKA (reference sequence). Trimming shortened V by 3 bases and J by 4 bases, and 16 bases separated the two germline ends. Here the CDR3 DNA reads TGCAGTGCTAGGCGGGCTAGGACCGGTAATCAGCCCCAGCATTTT. It is translated as CSARRARTGNQPQHF.

This clonotype was observed many times. The genes are TRBV4-3 and TRBJ1-5, with TRBD1 as a possible D gene (5 bases). V was pared by 4 bases and J by 7 bases, with 11 bases between. The germline gives CDR1 LGHNA, CDR2 YSLEER. The CDR3 runs 13 residues. DNA for the CDR3: TGCGCCAGCAGCCGGATGGGGGGGCAGCCCCAGCATTTT. Amino acids: CASSRMGGQPQHF.

The table lists this clonotype with a few counts. The chain joins TRBV21-1 to TRBJ2-1; the table gives TRBD2 as D, unverified against the DNA. TRBV21-1 is noted as a pseudogene. The CDR3 extends over 15 amino acids. The CDR3 here is CASSKAPREEGEQFF. DNA for the CDR3: TGTGCCAGCAGCAAAGCGCCGAGGGAGGAGGGTGAGCAGTTCTTC.

V gene TRBV28 combines with J gene TRBJ2-3, with TRBD2 identical over 11 bases. Trimming at V came to 5 bases and at J to 5 bases, leaving 12 bases not matched to a gene. Germline assignment: CDR1 MDHEN and CDR2 SYDVKM. The CDR3 runs to 17 residues. CDR3 protein: CASSPRLLAGVGDTQYF. In DNA, the CDR3 is TGTGCCAGCAGTCCCCGACTACTAGCGGGAGTTGGAGATACGCAGTATTTT.

In this sample, this clonotype turned up many times. The chain uses TRBV6-2 or TRBV6-3 and TRBJ2-7; 8 bases match TRBD1. The CDR3 length is 17 residues. V lost 3 bases to trimming and J lost 3 bases; unmatched junction nucleotides: 13. The germline gives CDR1 MNHEY, CDR2 SVGEGT. CDR3 nucleotides: TGTGCCAGCAGTTATCCGACACAGGGGGAGGTGGTCTACGAGCAGTACTTC. This encodes CASSYPTQGEVVYEQYF.